The rows below give T cell receptor beta chains drawn from one sample of a study of cytomegalovirus exposure and HLA in healthy donors. Clones were read by immunoSEQ multiplex PCR, and TCRdb kept only the in-frame ones, dropping some. The table lists around 150,000 clones, about 85% of them singletons, with roughly 3.4% in the top ten. The sample consisted of PBMCs. These receptors were obtained from a human donor in good health. Each CDR3 is given with its conserved first and last residue. D genes are given only for firm matches. Clone size is stated in some rows and not others, as once, few, many or a class when expanded.

clone size: -; V gene: TRBV10-3; J gene: TRBJ2-7; D gene: -; CDR3 protein: CAISALGASSYEQYF; CDR3 DNA: TGTGCCATCAGCGCACTAGGCGCGTCGTCCTACGAGCAGTACTTC
clone size: -; V gene: TRBV28; J gene: TRBJ2-3; D gene: -; CDR3 protein: CASSFRTRQRRAQYF; CDR3 DNA: TGTGCCAGCAGTTTCCGCACAAGGCAGAGACGGGCGCAGTATTTT
clone size: -; V gene: TRBV7-9; J gene: TRBJ2-5; D gene: TRBD2; CDR3 protein: CASSTGLAESQETQYF; CDR3 DNA: TGTGCCAGCAGCACTGGACTAGCGGAGTCACAAGAGACCCAGTACTTC
clone size: -; V gene: TRBV6-5; J gene: TRBJ2-7; D gene: -; CDR3 protein: CASSYSAESYEQYF; CDR3 DNA: TGTGCCAGCAGTTACTCGGCCGAATCCTACGAGCAGTACTTC
clone size: -; V gene: TRBV6-6; J gene: TRBJ1-1; D gene: -; CDR3 protein: CASSYQGSNTEAFF; CDR3 DNA: TGTGCCAGCAGTTACCAGGGATCGAACACTGAAGCTTTCTTT
clone size: -; V gene: TRBV5-1; J gene: TRBJ1-3; D gene: TRBD1; CDR3 protein: CASSLGQRGNTIYF; CDR3 DNA: TGCGCCAGCAGCCTGGGACAGAGAGGAAACACCATATATTTT
clone size: -; V gene: TRBV5-4; J gene: TRBJ2-5; D gene: TRBD1; CDR3 protein: CASSYRGLVETQYF; CDR3 DNA: TGTGCCAGCAGCTACAGGGGGCTGGTAGAGACCCAGTACTTC
clone size: -; V gene: TRBV6-1; J gene: TRBJ2-5; D gene: -; CDR3 protein: CASSGLLSRETQYF; CDR3 DNA: TGTGCCAGCAGTGGTCTCCTTTCGAGAGAGACCCAGTACTTC
clone size: few; V gene: TRBV6-4; J gene: TRBJ2-3; D gene: -; CDR3 protein: CASSDSSGSDTQYF; CDR3 DNA: TGTGCCAGCAGTGACTCGTCGGGGTCAGATACGCAGTATTTT
clone size: once; V gene: TRBV7-9; J gene: TRBJ2-5; D gene: TRBD2; CDR3 protein: CASSTGGSGLETQYF; CDR3 DNA: TGTGCCAGCAGCACGGGGGGGTCAGGCCTAGAGACCCAGTACTTC
clone size: -; V gene: TRBV5-6; J gene: TRBJ1-2; D gene: -; CDR3 protein: CASSRGGWGLGGYTF; CDR3 DNA: TGTGCCAGCAGCCGGGGAGGATGGGGTTTGGGAGGCTACACCTTC